This T cell receptor (beta chain) was recovered during a study of T cell changes during pregnancy in multiple sclerosis. The table lists this clone with a count of one. The repertoire was sequenced with immunoSEQ multiplex PCR; TCRdb's copy has only in-frame clones and lacks some. The sample has about 69,000 clones, about nine tenths seen once; the top ten hold roughly 1.3%. Germline V gives CDR1 MRHNA, CDR2 SNTAGT. Trimming pared 4 bases from V and 4 bases from J, leaving 13 bases between. The CDR3 length is 14 residues. V is TRBV6-4 and J is TRBJ1-2; unclear D gene. This sequence originates from a female donor with multiple sclerosis, enrolled in a pregnancy study. Material: peripheral blood, obtained in the third trimester of pregnancy. The DNA for the CDR3 is TGTGCCAGCAGTGCATACAATTCAGGCTATGGCTACACCTTC. Its protein is CASSAYNSGYGYTF.